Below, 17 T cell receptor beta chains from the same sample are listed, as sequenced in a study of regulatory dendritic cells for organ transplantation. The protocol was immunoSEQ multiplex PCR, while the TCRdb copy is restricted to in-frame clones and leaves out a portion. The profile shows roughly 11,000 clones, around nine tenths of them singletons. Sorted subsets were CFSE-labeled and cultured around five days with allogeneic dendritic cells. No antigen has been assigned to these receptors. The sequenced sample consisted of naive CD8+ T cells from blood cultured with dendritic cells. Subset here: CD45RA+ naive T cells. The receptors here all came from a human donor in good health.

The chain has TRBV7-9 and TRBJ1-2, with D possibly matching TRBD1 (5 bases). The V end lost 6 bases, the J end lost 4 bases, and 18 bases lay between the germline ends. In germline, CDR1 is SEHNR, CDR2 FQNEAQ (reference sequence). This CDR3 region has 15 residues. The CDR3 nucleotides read TGTGCCAGCAGGGGTGGGGCGATGGATGGCTATGGCTACACCTTC. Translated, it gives CASRGGAMDGYGYTF.

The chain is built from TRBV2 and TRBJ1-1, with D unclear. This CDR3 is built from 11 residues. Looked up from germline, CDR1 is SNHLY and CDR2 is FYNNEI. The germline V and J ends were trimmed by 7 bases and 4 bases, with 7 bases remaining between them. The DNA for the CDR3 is TGTGCCAGCATTGTACCCACTGAAGCTTTCTTT. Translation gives CASIVPTEAFF.

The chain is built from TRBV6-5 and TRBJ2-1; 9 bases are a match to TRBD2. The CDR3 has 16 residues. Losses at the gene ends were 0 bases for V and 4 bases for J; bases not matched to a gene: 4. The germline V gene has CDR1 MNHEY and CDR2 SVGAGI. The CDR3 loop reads CASSYSLAGGYNEQFF. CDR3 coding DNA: TGTGCCAGCAGTTACTCGTTGGCGGGGGGGTACAATGAGCAGTTCTTC.

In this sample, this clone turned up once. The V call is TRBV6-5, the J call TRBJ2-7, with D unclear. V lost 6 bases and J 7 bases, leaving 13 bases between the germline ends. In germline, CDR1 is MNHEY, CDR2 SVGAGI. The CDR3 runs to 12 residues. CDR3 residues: CASRQTLWEQYF. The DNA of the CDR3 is TGTGCCAGCAGGCAGACTCTATGGGAGCAGTACTTC.

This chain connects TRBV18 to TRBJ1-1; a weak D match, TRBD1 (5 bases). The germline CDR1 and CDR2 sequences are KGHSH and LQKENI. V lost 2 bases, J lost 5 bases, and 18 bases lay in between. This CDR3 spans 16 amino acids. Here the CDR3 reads CASSPGTGERETEAFF. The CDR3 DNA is TGTGCCAGCTCACCAGGGACTGGGGAAAGAGAAACTGAAGCTTTCTTT.

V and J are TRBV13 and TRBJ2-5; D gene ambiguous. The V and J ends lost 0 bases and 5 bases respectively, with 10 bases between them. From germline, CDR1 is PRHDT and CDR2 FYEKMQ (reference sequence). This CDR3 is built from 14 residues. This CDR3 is CASSLGRGMETQYF. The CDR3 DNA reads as TGTGCCAGCAGCTTAGGCCGAGGTATGGAGACCCAGTACTTC.

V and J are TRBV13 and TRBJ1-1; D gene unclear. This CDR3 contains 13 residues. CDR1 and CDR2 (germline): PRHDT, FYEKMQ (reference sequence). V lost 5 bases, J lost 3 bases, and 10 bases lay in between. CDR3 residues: CASSQLEHTEAFF. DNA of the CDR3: TGTGCCAGCAGCCAACTGGAGCACACTGAAGCTTTCTTT.

The CDR3 here is CASSPGQGRTGELFF. The DNA for the CDR3 is TGTGCCAGCAGCCCCGGACAGGGTCGCACCGGGGAGCTGTTTTTT. V gene TRBV7-9 combines with J gene TRBJ2-2, with 8 nucleotides matching TRBD1. J was trimmed by 4 bases and V by 5 bases; bases with no gene match: 6. CDR3 length: 15 amino acids. In germline, CDR1 is SEHNR, CDR2 FQNEAQ (reference sequence).

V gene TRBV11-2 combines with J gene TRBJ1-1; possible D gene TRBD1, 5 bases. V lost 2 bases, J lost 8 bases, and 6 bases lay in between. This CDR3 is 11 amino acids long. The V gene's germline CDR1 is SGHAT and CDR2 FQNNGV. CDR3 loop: CASSLNREAFF. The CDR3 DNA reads TGTGCCAGCAGCTTAAACAGGGAAGCTTTCTTT.

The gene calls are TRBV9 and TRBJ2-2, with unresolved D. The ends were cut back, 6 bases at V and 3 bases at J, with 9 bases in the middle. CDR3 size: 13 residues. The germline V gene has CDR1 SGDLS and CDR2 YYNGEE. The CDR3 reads CASTLRDTGELFF. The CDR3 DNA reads TGTGCCAGCACCCTACGGGACACCGGGGAGCTGTTTTTT.

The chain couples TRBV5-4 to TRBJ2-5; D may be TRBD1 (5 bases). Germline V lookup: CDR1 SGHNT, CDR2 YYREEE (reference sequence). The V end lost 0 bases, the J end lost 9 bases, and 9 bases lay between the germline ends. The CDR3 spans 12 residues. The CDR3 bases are TGTGCCAGCAGCTTGGATGGCAGGGCCCAGTACTTC. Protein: CASSLDGRAQYF.

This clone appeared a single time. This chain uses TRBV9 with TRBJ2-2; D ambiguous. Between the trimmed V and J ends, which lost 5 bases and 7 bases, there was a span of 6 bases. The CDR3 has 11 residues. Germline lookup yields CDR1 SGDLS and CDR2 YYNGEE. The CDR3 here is CASSRVGELFF. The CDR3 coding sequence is TGTGCCAGCAGTCGGGTCGGGGAGCTGTTTTTT.

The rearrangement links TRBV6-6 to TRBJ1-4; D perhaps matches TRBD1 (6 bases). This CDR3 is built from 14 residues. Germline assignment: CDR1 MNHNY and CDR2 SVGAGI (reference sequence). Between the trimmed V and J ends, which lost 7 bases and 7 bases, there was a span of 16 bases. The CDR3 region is CASMGGGLGEKLFF. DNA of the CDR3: TGTGCCAGCATGGGGGGCGGACTGGGTGAAAAACTGTTTTTT.

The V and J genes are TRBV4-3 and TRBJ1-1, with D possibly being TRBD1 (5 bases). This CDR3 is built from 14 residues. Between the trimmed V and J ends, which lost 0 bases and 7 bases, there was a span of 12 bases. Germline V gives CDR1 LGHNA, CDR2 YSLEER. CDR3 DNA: TGCGCCAGCAGCCAAGATACAGGCGCGAGTGAAGCTTTCTTT. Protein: CASSQDTGASEAFF.

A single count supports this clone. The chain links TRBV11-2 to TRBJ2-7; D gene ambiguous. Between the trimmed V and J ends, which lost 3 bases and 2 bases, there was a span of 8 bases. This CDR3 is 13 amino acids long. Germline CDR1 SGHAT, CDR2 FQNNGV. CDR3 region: CASSLGSPYEQYF. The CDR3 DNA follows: TGTGCCAGCAGCTTGGGCAGCCCCTACGAGCAGTACTTC.

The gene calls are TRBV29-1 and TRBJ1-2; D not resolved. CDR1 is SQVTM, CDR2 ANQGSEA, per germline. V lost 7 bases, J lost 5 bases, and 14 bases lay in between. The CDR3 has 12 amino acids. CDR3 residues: CSGGREKYGYTF. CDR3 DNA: TGCAGCGGCGGTCGAGAAAAGTATGGCTACACCTTC.

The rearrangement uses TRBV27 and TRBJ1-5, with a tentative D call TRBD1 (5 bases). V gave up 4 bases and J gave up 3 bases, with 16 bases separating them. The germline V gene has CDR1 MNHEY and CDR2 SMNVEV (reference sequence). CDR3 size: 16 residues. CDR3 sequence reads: CASSSLPGLVNQPQHF. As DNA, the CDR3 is TGTGCCAGCAGTTCCCTCCCGGGACTTGTCAATCAGCCCCAGCATTTT.